The clone carrying this TCR beta chain was recorded a few times. As yet, its antigen is unknown. Germline V CDR1 and CDR2: DFQATT, SNEGSKA (reference sequence). The CDR3 has 13 amino acids. V lost 1 base and J 3 bases, leaving 9 bases between the germline ends. The record originates from a study of T cells after yellow fever vaccination. General study results and limits: Although the secondary response was weaker, it peaked faster, at day 5 versus 15.

Synthesis of TCR cDNA relied on 5'RACE template switching, which attached a universal primer site and UMIs. TCRdb recomputed calls from the 5' RACE reads with MiXCR, one row per CDR3 protein. The sample has a few hundred thousand distinct CDR3 sequences; about 4% are singletons. This chain links TRBV20-1 with TRBJ1-2; maybe TRBD1 (5 bases). The receptor was isolated from a man aged 18-30 years who received the YFV17D yellow fever vaccine. The sample was PBMCs, taken 5 days after the yellow fever booster vaccination. The CDR3 spells CSARGGSYYGYTF. The CDR3, as DNA: TGCAGTGCTAGAGGGGGGAGCTACTATGGCTACACCTTC.